A selection of T cell receptor beta chains follows, all from one sample in a study of cytomegalovirus exposure and HLA in healthy donors. Assay used: immunoSEQ multiplex PCR; TCRdb lists only in-frame clones, some missing. This sample has fewer than 200,000 clones, with approximately 72% found just once. The sequenced material came from PBMCs. Receptors were obtained from a female donor in good health and CMV-seronegative. CDR3s include the opening cysteine and the closing phenylalanine or tryptophan. Each record gives: V gene, J gene, CDR3 protein.

v_call: TRBV5-4; j_call: TRBJ1-2; cdr3_aa: CASSPGQGIYGYTF
v_call: TRBV6-6; j_call: TRBJ2-7; cdr3_aa: CASSYRASGRDEQYF
v_call: TRBV21-1; j_call: TRBJ1-2; cdr3_aa: CASSKLQTGAHGYTF
v_call: TRBV11-2; j_call: TRBJ1-5; cdr3_aa: CASSLGTGGRGQPQHF
v_call: TRBV21-1; j_call: TRBJ1-2; cdr3_aa: CASSKPHPPAGPNGYTF
v_call: TRBV30; j_call: TRBJ1-2; cdr3_aa: CAYRQGADYGYTF
v_call: TRBV2; j_call: TRBJ2-3; cdr3_aa: CASGRLAGLGTDTQYF
v_call: TRBV7-3; j_call: TRBJ1-6; cdr3_aa: CASSLGGPHNSPLHF
v_call: TRBV7-9; j_call: TRBJ2-7; cdr3_aa: CASSSTGGYHGQYF
v_call: TRBV4-1; j_call: TRBJ1-4; cdr3_aa: CASSQVGGRKEKLFF
v_call: TRBV27; j_call: TRBJ1-4; cdr3_aa: CASSLSGAKLFF
v_call: TRBV7-9; j_call: TRBJ2-1; cdr3_aa: CASSFVAGGRNEQFF
v_call: TRBV19; j_call: TRBJ1-2; cdr3_aa: CASRDRGYGYTF
v_call: TRBV14; j_call: TRBJ2-7; cdr3_aa: CASSQAGNSYEQYF
v_call: TRBV7-9; j_call: TRBJ2-7; cdr3_aa: CASSLTPSSYEQYF
v_call: TRBV27; j_call: TRBJ2-1; cdr3_aa: CASSLSPGLAEMNEQFF
v_call: TRBV30; j_call: TRBJ2-3; cdr3_aa: CAWSVTLAVTDTQYF
v_call: TRBV15; j_call: TRBJ2-1; cdr3_aa: CASESASSYNEQFF
v_call: TRBV19; j_call: TRBJ1-5; cdr3_aa: CASSTPGGAGQPQHF
v_call: TRBV5-1; j_call: TRBJ1-5; cdr3_aa: CASSQEGQGSNNQPQHF
v_call: TRBV6-6; j_call: TRBJ1-3; cdr3_aa: CASSYEPGDSGNTIYF
v_call: TRBV29-1; j_call: TRBJ2-1; cdr3_aa: CSVEDSGRINEQFF
v_call: TRBV5-1; j_call: TRBJ1-1; cdr3_aa: CASSLYGQGAEAFF
v_call: TRBV6-5; j_call: TRBJ2-7; cdr3_aa: CASSYSSRLDSEQYF
v_call: TRBV7-8; j_call: TRBJ2-7; cdr3_aa: CASSYPWASYEQYF
v_call: TRBV10-1; j_call: TRBJ1-4; cdr3_aa: CASPKRGGLFF
v_call: TRBV30; j_call: -; cdr3_aa: CAWSSNYEQYF
v_call: TRBV5-1; j_call: TRBJ1-2; cdr3_aa: CASSSGPGQTYGYTF
v_call: TRBV5-1; j_call: TRBJ1-1; cdr3_aa: CAGSDHRGMNTEAFF
v_call: TRBV5-1; j_call: TRBJ1-2; cdr3_aa: CASSPTVAQEGTF
v_call: TRBV6-6; j_call: TRBJ2-2; cdr3_aa: CASSVGLASGELFF
v_call: TRBV27; j_call: TRBJ2-3; cdr3_aa: CASSPDRFTQYF
v_call: TRBV30; j_call: TRBJ1-1; cdr3_aa: CAWSAGGAEAFF